This T cell receptor beta chain was recorded in a study of OX40 agonist ivuxolimab in advanced cancers. Study details: Patients were dosed intravenously with ivuxolimab at 0.01 to 10 mg/kg every 2 weeks. Patients were roughly 83% male with ages roughly 20 to 90, mean about 65. Study-wide points: The study found among the lowest clonal expansion in partial responders at 0.1-3.0 mg/kg.

This clone was counted a single time. Antigen specificity is unknown. Autoimmune disease history or systemic immunosuppression excluded patients. Assay: immunoSEQ multiplex PCR; the TCRdb copy retains only in-frame clones and omits some. The table shows approximately 70,000 clones, with about 83% occurring only once. The CDR3 is made up of 16 amino acids. The ends were cut back, 3 bases at V and 0 bases at J, with 14 bases in the middle. Germline CDR1 and CDR2: SGDLS and YYNGEE. This clonotype was obtained from an adult with an advanced solid tumor such as melanoma, head and neck, liver or kidney cancer. This specimen consisted of CD4+ or CD8+ T cells sorted from blood, obtained in a trial of the OX40 agonist ivuxolimab. V usage is TRBV9 and J usage is TRBJ2-3; D perhaps matches TRBD1 (6 bases). CDR3 loop: CASSATGTPSTDTQYF. The CDR3 DNA is TGTGCCAGCAGCGCCACAGGGACCCCTAGCACAGATACGCAGTATTTT.